The present entry profiles one TCR beta chain with its context. Antigen unknown. It was with a sample-barcoded 5' primer and a J-beta primer mix that a second PCR of about 7 to 12 cycles was run. TCRdb reanalysed the 5' RACE reads using MiXCR and keeps one entry per CDR3 protein. The sample shows roughly 1.4 million distinct CDR3 sequences, approximately 59% of them seen only once. The data stem from a study of blood T cells in healthy people across ages. As for the study in general: The template switching approach captured approximately one barcoded beta molecule for every two T cells. Points from the study as a whole: Nothing was known about donor CMV status, and this possibly confounded expanded clonotype changes. Strong correlation existed between TCR beta diversity and naive T cell percentage.

Isolation of PBMCs gave at least 7 million cells per sample. CDR1 is LGHNA, CDR2 YSLEER, per germline. This CDR3 contains 17 residues. V and J are TRBV4-3 and TRBJ2-4; 9 bases are shared with TRBD2. TRBJ2-7 matches the DNA end more closely, so the J call is doubtful. Material: blood. This TCR was sampled from a young man in good health. The CDR3 is CASSQDRGGASGNEQYF. CDR3 DNA sequence: TGCGCCAGCAGCCAAGATCGAGGGGGGGCTAGCGGGAACGAGCAGTACTTC.